A selection of T cell receptor beta chains follows, all from one sample in a study of cytomegalovirus exposure and HLA in healthy donors. This table comes from immunoSEQ multiplex PCR, and its TCRdb copy is limited to in-frame clones, with some not included. The table for this sample gives 100,000 to 150,000 clones. Specimen: PBMCs. Every receptor here comes from a man aged 35 to 55 in good health and CMV-seronegative. Each CDR3 is given with its conserved first and last residue. A D gene is named only where the DNA matches it firmly.

16 | TRBJ2-5 | . | TRBV18 | TGTGCCAGCTCAGTAACCCCCGGGACATTCCGCGAGACCCAGTACTTC | CASSVTPGTFRETQYF
14 | TRBJ2-2 | TRBD1 | TRBV6-5 | TGTGCCAGCAGTCGACAGGGTGGAACCGGGGAGCTGTTTTTT | CASSRQGGTGELFF
14 | TRBJ2-4 | TRBD1 | TRBV19 | TGTGCCAGTAGTATCTCTACAGGGGTTCACATTCAGTACTTC | CASSISTGVHIQYF
14 | TRBJ2-7 | . | TRBV27 | TGTGCCAGCAAGAGGCCTGGCGCCTCCTACGAGCAGTACTTC | CASKRPGASYEQYF
14 | TRBJ1-5 | . | TRBV6-5 | TGTGCCAGCAGTTACTCGGGACTCAATCAGCCCCAGCATTTT | CASSYSGLNQPQHF
17 | TRBJ2-6 | TRBD1 | TRBV18 | TGTGCCAGCTCACCACTGCCAGGGGGCTCTGGGGCCAACGTCCTGACTTTC | CASSPLPGGSGANVLTF
14 | TRBJ2-5 | . | TRBV2 | TGTGCCAGCAGTTACACAAGTTCCCAAGAGACCCAGTACTTC | CASSYTSSQETQYF
16 | TRBJ2-5 | . | TRBV6-6 | TGTGCCAGCAGTTACTTCGAGACAGTGAGCGAAGAGACCCAGTACTTC | CASSYFETVSEETQYF
16 | TRBJ2-5 | TRBD2 | TRBV12-5 | TGTGCTAGTGGACCCGGGACTAGCTTCTTAGGGGAGACCCAGTACTTC | CASGPGTSFLGETQYF
16 | TRBJ2-3 | . | TRBV7-9 | TGTGCCAGCAGCACCTCCGGGACATCCCGATCCGATACGCAGTATTTT | CASSTSGTSRSDTQYF
14 | TRBJ2-7 | TRBD1 | TRBV27 | TGTGCCAGCAGTACGAGGACAGGTTCCTACGAGCAGTACTTC | CASSTRTGSYEQYF
15 | TRBJ2-2 | TRBD1 | TRBV5-6 | TGTGCCAGCAGCAAGATTCGACAGGGTAACGGGGAGCTGTTTTTT | CASSKIRQGNGELFF
11 | TRBJ2-5 | . | TRBV7-6 | TGTGCCAGCAGCTCACAAGAGACCCAGTACTTC | CASSSQETQYF
16 | TRBJ1-3 | . | TRBV28 | TGTGCCAGCAGCTCCCCAACATTATTCTCTGGAAACACCATATATTTT | CASSSPTLFSGNTIYF
14 | TRBJ2-3 | . | TRBV7-9 | TGTGCCAGCGTATCGATAGAGGTCACAGATACGCAGTATTTT | CASVSIEVTDTQYF
15 | TRBJ1-1 | . | TRBV5-4 | TGTGCCAGCAGCTTGGGTGGGACACCGAACACTGAAGCTTTCTTT | CASSLGGTPNTEAFF
16 | TRBJ2-1 | TRBD2 | TRBV5-4 | TGTGCCAGCAGCTTGCTGGGACTAGCGGGGGACAATGAGCAGTTCTTC | CASSLLGLAGDNEQFF
14 | TRBJ2-1 | TRBD2 | TRBV19 | TGTGCCAGTAGTACGTCTAGCGGGAGCAATGAGCAGTTCTTC | CASSTSSGSNEQFF
18 | TRBJ2-7 | TRBD2 | TRBV7-8 | TGTGCCAGCAGCTTAGCTAAAATACGGGGGACTATAGTATCCGAGCAGTACTTC | CASSLAKIRGTIVSEQYF
18 | TRBJ2-1 | TRBD2 | TRBV9 | TGTGCCAGCAGCGTAGTACTAGCGGGAGGTTCTGTTTTCGATGAGCAGTTCTTC | CASSVVLAGGSVFDEQFF
14 | TRBJ2-2 | TRBD2 | TRBV11-3 | TGTGCCAGCAGCTTAGCGCTAGCGGGAGGGGAGCTGTTTTTT | CASSLALAGGELFF
15 | TRBJ2-2 | . | TRBV7-9 | TGTGCCAGCAGCTATACCGGGACGAACACCGGGGAGCTGTTTTTT | CASSYTGTNTGELFF